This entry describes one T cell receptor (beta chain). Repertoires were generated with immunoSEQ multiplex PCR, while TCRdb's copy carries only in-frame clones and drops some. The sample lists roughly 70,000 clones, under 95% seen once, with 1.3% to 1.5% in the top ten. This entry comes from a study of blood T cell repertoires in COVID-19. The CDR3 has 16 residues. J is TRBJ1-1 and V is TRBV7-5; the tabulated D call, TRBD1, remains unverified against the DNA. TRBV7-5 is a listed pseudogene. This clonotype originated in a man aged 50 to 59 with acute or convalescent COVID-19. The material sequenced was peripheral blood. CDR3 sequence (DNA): TGTGCCAGAAGCCAATCACGACAGGGGCCGGACACTGAAGCTTTCTTT. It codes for CARSQSRQGPDTEAFF.